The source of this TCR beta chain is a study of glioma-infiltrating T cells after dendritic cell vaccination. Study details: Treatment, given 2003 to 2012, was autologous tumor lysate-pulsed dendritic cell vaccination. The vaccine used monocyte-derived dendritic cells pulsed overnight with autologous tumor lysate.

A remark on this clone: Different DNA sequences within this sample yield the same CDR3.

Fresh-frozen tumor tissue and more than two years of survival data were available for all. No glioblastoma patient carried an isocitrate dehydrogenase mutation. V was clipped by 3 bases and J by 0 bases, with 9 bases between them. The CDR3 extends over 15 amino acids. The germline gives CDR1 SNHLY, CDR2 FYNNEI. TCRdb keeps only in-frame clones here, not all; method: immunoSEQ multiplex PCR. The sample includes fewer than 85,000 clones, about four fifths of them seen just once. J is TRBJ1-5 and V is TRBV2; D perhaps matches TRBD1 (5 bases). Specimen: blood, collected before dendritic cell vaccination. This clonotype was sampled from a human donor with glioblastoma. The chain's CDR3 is CASSDGGTSNQPQHF. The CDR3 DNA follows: TGTGCCAGCAGTGACGGAGGGACTAGCAATCAGCCCCAGCATTTT.